This is a list of T cell receptor beta chains from one sample in a study of T cells after yellow fever vaccination. TCRdb re-called the 5' RACE reads with MiXCR, one entry per CDR3 protein. Of 400,000 to 450,000 distinct CDR3 sequences in the sample, 18% were seen once. Specimen: PBMCs, collected before the yellow fever booster vaccination. Source of these receptors: a young man who received the YFV17D yellow fever vaccine. Each CDR3 is given with its conserved first and last residue. Each record gives: D gene, J gene, V gene, clone size, CDR3 protein, CDR3 DNA. A D gene is named only where the DNA matches it firmly. Expanded clones get a size class; other rows say once, few or many, or leave the size out.

D gene: -; J gene: TRBJ1-5; V gene: TRBV5-1; clone size: -; CDR3 protein: CASSPGPGGNQPQHF; CDR3 DNA: TGCGCCAGCAGCCCCGGGCCGGGAGGCAATCAGCCCCAGCATTTT
D gene: TRBD1; J gene: TRBJ2-7; V gene: TRBV4-1; clone size: -; CDR3 protein: CASSQAGTGGEQYF; CDR3 DNA: TGCGCCAGCAGCCAAGCCGGGACAGGGGGCGAGCAGTACTTC
D gene: -; J gene: TRBJ1-1; V gene: TRBV4-1; clone size: -; CDR3 protein: CASSQDSGTREFF; CDR3 DNA: TGCGCCAGCAGCCAAGATAGTGGGACAAGGGAATTCTTT
D gene: -; J gene: TRBJ1-2; V gene: TRBV9; clone size: few; CDR3 protein: CASSVSSGANYGYTF; CDR3 DNA: TGTGCCAGCAGCGTATCCTCAGGGGCGAACTATGGCTACACCTTC
D gene: -; J gene: TRBJ2-2; V gene: TRBV5-5; clone size: -; CDR3 protein: CASSSRESNTGELFF; CDR3 DNA: TGTGCCAGCAGCTCCAGGGAATCGAACACCGGGGAGCTGTTTTTT
D gene: TRBD2; J gene: TRBJ2-2; V gene: TRBV11-2; clone size: few; CDR3 protein: CASRWGGVIGELFF; CDR3 DNA: TGTGCCAGCCGATGGGGAGGGGTGATCGGGGAGCTGTTTTTT
D gene: TRBD2; J gene: TRBJ2-1; V gene: TRBV15; clone size: -; CDR3 protein: CATALLAGGLNEQFF; CDR3 DNA: TGTGCCACCGCCCTACTAGCGGGGGGGCTCAATGAGCAGTTCTTC
D gene: TRBD1; J gene: TRBJ1-1; V gene: TRBV4-3; clone size: -; CDR3 protein: CASSRQGGGTEAFF; CDR3 DNA: TGCGCCAGCAGCCGCCAGGGGGGAGGGACTGAAGCTTTCTTT
D gene: -; J gene: TRBJ1-2; V gene: TRBV4-1; clone size: -; CDR3 protein: CASSQDRSLGGPTPSYGYTF; CDR3 DNA: TGCGCCAGCAGCCAAGATAGAAGCTTGGGGGGACCCACTCCGAGCTATGGCTACACCTTC
D gene: TRBD2; J gene: TRBJ2-3; V gene: TRBV5-6; clone size: -; CDR3 protein: CASSGLTSGGDTQYF; CDR3 DNA: TGTGCCAGCAGCGGACTGACTAGCGGGGGAGATACGCAGTATTTT
D gene: -; J gene: TRBJ1-2; V gene: TRBV7-2; clone size: -; CDR3 protein: CASSPTWPSYGYTF; CDR3 DNA: TGTGCCAGCAGCCCAACGTGGCCCTCCTATGGCTACACCTTC
D gene: -; J gene: TRBJ1-2; V gene: TRBV9; clone size: -; CDR3 protein: CASSVETRDYGYTF; CDR3 DNA: TGTGCCAGCAGCGTAGAAACCCGTGACTATGGCTACACCTTC
D gene: -; J gene: TRBJ2-5; V gene: TRBV6-5; clone size: few; CDR3 protein: CASSSPVTGAQETQYF; CDR3 DNA: TGTGCCAGCAGTTCTCCGGTTACCGGGGCACAAGAGACCCAGTACTTC
D gene: -; J gene: TRBJ1-2; V gene: TRBV29-1; clone size: few; CDR3 protein: CSVSVKPNYGYTF; CDR3 DNA: TGCAGCGTTTCCGTCAAGCCTAACTATGGCTACACCTTC
D gene: TRBD2; J gene: TRBJ2-3; V gene: TRBV5-5; clone size: -; CDR3 protein: CASSFGIAGGPGTDTQYF; CDR3 DNA: TGTGCCAGCAGCTTCGGGATAGCGGGGGGGCCGGGCACAGATACGCAGTATTTT
D gene: -; J gene: TRBJ2-7; V gene: TRBV12-3/TRBV12-4; clone size: -; CDR3 protein: CASSLTGITYEQYF; CDR3 DNA: TGTGCCAGCAGTTTAACAGGCATCACCTACGAGCAGTACTTC
D gene: -; J gene: TRBJ2-1; V gene: TRBV12-3/TRBV12-4; clone size: few; CDR3 protein: CASSTRDNYNEQFF; CDR3 DNA: TGTGCCAGCAGTACCCGGGACAATTACAATGAGCAGTTCTTC
D gene: TRBD1; J gene: TRBJ2-7; V gene: TRBV20-1; clone size: many; CDR3 protein: CSARGQGRYEQYF; CDR3 DNA: TGCAGTGCTCGGGGACAGGGAAGGTACGAGCAGTACTTC
D gene: -; J gene: TRBJ2-7; V gene: TRBV7-2; clone size: -; CDR3 protein: CASSLPGVYEQYF; CDR3 DNA: TGTGCCAGCAGCTTGCCGGGAGTCTACGAGCAGTACTTC
D gene: TRBD2; J gene: TRBJ2-6; V gene: TRBV6-5; clone size: few; CDR3 protein: CASTLSGGAVISGANVLTF; CDR3 DNA: TGTGCCAGCACCCTATCGGGGGGGGCAGTAATCTCTGGGGCCAACGTCCTGACTTTC
D gene: TRBD1; J gene: TRBJ2-5; V gene: TRBV7-2; clone size: -; CDR3 protein: CASSLPTGAGETQYF; CDR3 DNA: TGTGCCAGCAGCTTACCCACAGGGGCCGGAGAGACCCAGTACTTC
D gene: -; J gene: TRBJ2-7; V gene: TRBV30; clone size: -; CDR3 protein: CAWSPMGLAPSYEQYF; CDR3 DNA: TGTGCCTGGAGTCCCATGGGCCTAGCTCCCTCCTACGAGCAGTACTTC
D gene: TRBD2; J gene: TRBJ2-5; V gene: TRBV2; clone size: few; CDR3 protein: CASSDPGGPEETQYF; CDR3 DNA: TGTGCCAGCAGTGATCCGGGGGGGCCGGAGGAGACCCAGTACTTC
D gene: -; J gene: TRBJ2-3; V gene: TRBV24-1; clone size: -; CDR3 protein: CATSDIRDGGDTQYF; CDR3 DNA: TGTGCCACCAGTGATATCAGGGACGGCGGGGATACGCAGTATTTT
D gene: TRBD1; J gene: TRBJ2-7; V gene: TRBV7-2; clone size: few; CDR3 protein: CASSFVGQGLAYEQYF; CDR3 DNA: TGTGCCAGCAGCTTCGTGGGACAGGGGCTCGCCTACGAGCAGTACTTC
D gene: -; J gene: TRBJ1-1; V gene: TRBV29-1; clone size: -; CDR3 protein: CSVELRGRGTEAFF; CDR3 DNA: TGCAGCGTTGAATTGCGGGGGCGGGGCACTGAAGCTTTCTTT
D gene: TRBD1; J gene: TRBJ2-3; V gene: TRBV25-1; clone size: few; CDR3 protein: CASSDGQGATDTQYF; CDR3 DNA: TGTGCCAGCAGTGACGGACAGGGGGCCACAGATACGCAGTATTTT
D gene: -; J gene: TRBJ1-2; V gene: TRBV29-1; clone size: -; CDR3 protein: CSVEDSRDGNYGYTF; CDR3 DNA: TGCAGCGTTGAAGATAGCCGGGACGGAAACTATGGCTACACCTTC
D gene: -; J gene: TRBJ2-3; V gene: TRBV15; clone size: -; CDR3 protein: CATSREGAPEDTQYF; CDR3 DNA: TGTGCCACCAGCAGAGAGGGGGCCCCCGAAGATACGCAGTATTTT
D gene: TRBD1; J gene: TRBJ2-1; V gene: TRBV5-1; clone size: few; CDR3 protein: CASSLAQGALWNEQFF; CDR3 DNA: TGCGCCAGCAGCTTGGCCCAGGGGGCGTTATGGAATGAGCAGTTCTTC
D gene: TRBD2; J gene: TRBJ2-7; V gene: TRBV27; clone size: once; CDR3 protein: CASSPGLAAYEQYF; CDR3 DNA: TGTGCCAGCAGTCCTGGACTAGCGGCCTACGAGCAGTACTTC
D gene: -; J gene: TRBJ2-6; V gene: TRBV10-1; clone size: -; CDR3 protein: CASSPGRYQPGANVLTF; CDR3 DNA: TGCGCCAGCAGTCCTGGACGCTATCAGCCTGGGGCCAACGTCCTGACTTTC
D gene: -; J gene: TRBJ2-4; V gene: TRBV3-1; clone size: -; CDR3 protein: CASSQDLGLGQNIQYF; CDR3 DNA: TGTGCCAGCAGCCAAGATCTCGGCCTGGGCCAAAACATTCAGTACTTC
D gene: -; J gene: TRBJ2-1; V gene: TRBV7-9; clone size: few; CDR3 protein: CASSLARFWTPSSYNEQFF; CDR3 DNA: TGTGCCAGCAGCCTCGCTCGTTTTTGGACACCGAGCTCCTACAATGAGCAGTTCTTC
D gene: -; J gene: TRBJ1-5; V gene: TRBV9; clone size: -; CDR3 protein: CASSKGQQEDQPQHF; CDR3 DNA: TGTGCCAGCAGCAAGGGACAACAGGAGGATCAGCCCCAGCATTTT
D gene: -; J gene: TRBJ1-1; V gene: TRBV20-1; clone size: few; CDR3 protein: CSARLGTQNTEAFF; CDR3 DNA: TGCAGTGCTAGACTAGGGACACAGAACACTGAAGCTTTCTTT
D gene: -; J gene: TRBJ2-3; V gene: TRBV11-2; clone size: -; CDR3 protein: CASSLSAAADTQYF; CDR3 DNA: TGTGCCAGCAGCTTATCGGCAGCAGCGGATACGCAGTATTTT
D gene: -; J gene: TRBJ2-2; V gene: TRBV6-1; clone size: -; CDR3 protein: CAILDQGGTGELFF; CDR3 DNA: TGTGCCATCCTGGACCAGGGAGGAACCGGGGAGCTGTTTTTT
D gene: -; J gene: TRBJ1-2; V gene: TRBV7-9; clone size: -; CDR3 protein: CASSLRGGNYGYTF; CDR3 DNA: TGTGCCAGCAGCTTACGGGGGGGAAACTATGGCTACACCTTC
D gene: -; J gene: TRBJ1-2; V gene: TRBV12-3/TRBV12-4; clone size: -; CDR3 protein: CASSPMDSPYGYTF; CDR3 DNA: TGTGCCAGCAGCCCGATGGACAGCCCCTATGGCTACACCTTC
D gene: -; J gene: TRBJ1-6; V gene: TRBV5-1; clone size: -; CDR3 protein: CASSLGTERPLHF; CDR3 DNA: TGCGCCAGCAGCTTAGGTACAGAGAGGCCCCTCCACTTT
D gene: TRBD1; J gene: TRBJ2-2; V gene: TRBV4-3; clone size: few; CDR3 protein: CASSQETGETGELFF; CDR3 DNA: TGCGCCAGCAGCCAAGAGACAGGGGAGACCGGGGAGCTGTTTTTT
D gene: TRBD1; J gene: TRBJ2-1; V gene: TRBV7-9; clone size: many; CDR3 protein: CASSSWDREEGQFF; CDR3 DNA: TGTGCCAGCAGCTCCTGGGACAGGGAAGAAGGGCAGTTCTTC
D gene: -; J gene: TRBJ2-1; V gene: TRBV29-1; clone size: few; CDR3 protein: CSVVRLYNEQFF; CDR3 DNA: TGCAGCGTTGTTCGGCTCTACAATGAGCAGTTCTTC
D gene: -; J gene: TRBJ1-5; V gene: TRBV20-1; clone size: few; CDR3 protein: CSARFREGQPQHF; CDR3 DNA: TGCAGTGCTAGGTTCAGGGAGGGACAGCCCCAGCATTTT
D gene: -; J gene: TRBJ2-3; V gene: TRBV6-5; clone size: few; CDR3 protein: CASAPRSTDTQYF; CDR3 DNA: TGTGCCAGCGCCCCGCGAAGCACAGATACGCAGTATTTT
D gene: -; J gene: TRBJ2-1; V gene: TRBV9; clone size: -; CDR3 protein: CASSGRDPSYNEQFF; CDR3 DNA: TGTGCCAGCAGCGGCCGGGACCCCTCCTACAATGAGCAGTTCTTC
D gene: -; J gene: TRBJ1-2; V gene: TRBV5-6; clone size: many; CDR3 protein: CASSSRRYYGYTF; CDR3 DNA: TGTGCCAGCAGCTCGAGACGGTACTATGGCTACACCTTC
D gene: -; J gene: TRBJ2-3; V gene: TRBV6-5; clone size: -; CDR3 protein: CASMVGATDTQYF; CDR3 DNA: TGTGCCAGCATGGTGGGGGCGACAGATACGCAGTATTTT
D gene: -; J gene: TRBJ2-1; V gene: TRBV4-2; clone size: -; CDR3 protein: CASSVGFSYNEQFF; CDR3 DNA: TGTGCCAGCAGCGTTGGGTTCTCCTACAATGAGCAGTTCTTC
D gene: -; J gene: TRBJ2-6; V gene: TRBV7-9; clone size: -; CDR3 protein: CASSLVGTGANVLTF; CDR3 DNA: TGTGCCAGCAGCTTAGTTGGTACTGGGGCCAACGTCCTGACTTTC
D gene: -; J gene: TRBJ2-3; V gene: TRBV7-2; clone size: many; CDR3 protein: CASSGSVSTDTQYF; CDR3 DNA: TGTGCCAGCTCGGGCTCAGTTAGCACAGATACGCAGTATTTT
D gene: TRBD1; J gene: TRBJ2-7; V gene: TRBV5-1; clone size: -; CDR3 protein: CASSLSVTGATYLVYEQYF; CDR3 DNA: TGCGCCAGCAGCTTGTCCGTCACAGGGGCTACATACCTTGTCTACGAGCAGTACTTC